A single sample gave rise to the 10 T cell receptor beta chains below, sequenced in a study of radiotherapy plus CTLA-4 blockade in lung cancer. TCRdb keeps only in-frame clones here, not all; method: immunoSEQ multiplex PCR. The sample holds about 120,000 clones, approximately 90% seen once. This specimen consisted of peripheral blood, obtained from a patient treated with radiotherapy plus ipilimumab. Receptor source: a human donor with non-small cell lung cancer that progressed on radiotherapy plus ipilimumab.

The rearrangement uses TRBV19 and TRBJ2-2, with D perhaps TRBD1 (6 bases). Trimming took 2 bases from V and 0 from J, leaving 10 bases between them. The CDR3 is 16 residues long. The germline gives CDR1 LNHDA, CDR2 SQIVND (reference sequence). DNA of the CDR3: TGTGCCAGTAGTATACAGGGGCGAACGAACACCGGGGAGCTGTTTTTT. Translation gives CASSIQGRTNTGELFF.

The chain couples TRBV5-4 to TRBJ2-2, with TRBD1 matching 9 bases. V lost 1 base and J lost 5; bases outside the gene matches: 12. The CDR3 is 18 residues long. CDR1 is SGHNT, CDR2 YYREEE, per germline (reference sequence). In DNA form, the CDR3 reads TGTGCCAGCAGCTTGAAAGGGACAGGGAAAGTTGGGACCGGGGAGCTGTTTTTT. Protein: CASSLKGTGKVGTGELFF.

This rearrangement joins TRBV6-1 to TRBJ1-4; TRBD1 is a possible D gene (6 bases). The CDR3 totals 14 residues. CDR1 and CDR2 from the germline V gene are MNHNS and SASEGT. The ends were cut back, 3 bases at V and 3 bases at J, with 8 bases in the middle. CDR3 bases: TGTGCCAGCAGTGACAGGGGTTCTAATGAAAAACTGTTTTTT. It translates to CASSDRGSNEKLFF.

V gene TRBV28 combines with J gene TRBJ1-5; D ambiguous. Germline V gene data show CDR1 as MDHEN and CDR2 as SYDVKM. The CDR3 has 14 amino acids. Trimming took 6 bases from V and 4 from J, leaving 13 bases between them. CDR3 coding DNA: TGTGCCAGCAGAGATCGGGCTGGGAATCAGCCCCAGCATTTT. Protein sequence: CASRDRAGNQPQHF.

This clone has a handful of counts. The chain couples TRBV28 to TRBJ1-3, with D perhaps TRBD1 (6 bases). Germline V gives CDR1 MDHEN, CDR2 SYDVKM. The length of the CDR3 is 14 residues. V was pared by 7 bases and J by 3 bases, with 13 bases between. The CDR3 nucleotides read TGTGCCAGCACCCTTTTCAGGGGTGGAAACACCATATATTTT. It translates to CASTLFRGGNTIYF.

V and J are TRBV30 and TRBJ2-7; 7 nucleotides agree with TRBD1. The CDR3 runs to 12 residues. CDR1 and CDR2 from the germline V gene are GTSNPN and SVGIG (reference sequence). V was pared by 4 bases and J by 5 bases, with 5 bases of the junction left unmatched. CDR3 region: CAWTGGPHEQYF. The CDR3 region has the DNA TGTGCCTGGACAGGGGGTCCCCACGAGCAGTACTTC.

The genes are TRBV19 and TRBJ2-1, with 8 bases matching TRBD2. The CDR3 runs to 14 residues. The V gene end was trimmed by 7 bases and the J gene end by 7 bases; junction bases not matched to a gene: 9. Germline CDR1 is LNHDA and CDR2 is SQIVND (reference sequence). For the CDR3, the DNA is TGTGCCAGTACCGGGACTAGTAAGAGAAATGAGCAGTTCTTC. Amino acids: CASTGTSKRNEQFF.

In this sample, this clone turned up once. The gene calls are TRBV7-9 and TRBJ1-2; 11 bases align to TRBD1. Looked up from germline, CDR1 is SEHNR and CDR2 is FQNEAQ (reference sequence). The trim removed 5 bases at V and 4 bases at J, leaving 9 bases unmatched. The CDR3 totals 16 residues. This CDR3 is CASSMGQGGSGYGYTF. The CDR3 nucleotides read TGTGCCAGCAGCATGGGACAGGGGGGATCTGGCTATGGCTACACCTTC.

The chain links TRBV7-9 to TRBJ2-1; TRBD2 matches 8 bases. The CDR3 has 19 residues. V trimming: 5 bases; J trimming: 0 bases; junction bases outside the gene matches: 15. Germline V lookup: CDR1 SEHNR, CDR2 FQNEAQ (reference sequence). CDR3 sequence reads: CASSALLADLLSSYNEQFF. The CDR3 DNA reads TGTGCCAGCAGCGCCCTACTAGCGGACCTCCTTAGCTCCTACAATGAGCAGTTCTTC. Full variable domain (rest looked up from reference TRBV7-9 and TRBJ2-1): DTGVSQNPRHKITKRGQNVTFRCDPISEHNRLYWYRQTLGQGPEFLTYFQNEAQLEKSRLLSDRFSAERPKGSFSTLEIQRTEQGDSAMYLCASSALLADLLSSYNEQFFGPGTRLTVL.

The CDR3 reads CASSTRVRGETQYF. The CDR3 DNA reads as TGTGCCAGTAGTACGCGGGTGCGGGGAGAGACCCAGTACTTC. The chain couples TRBV19 to TRBJ2-5; D is possibly TRBD2 (6 bases). V lost 4 bases to trimming and J lost 4 bases, with 13 bases between them. Germline V CDR1 and CDR2: LNHDA, SQIVND (reference sequence). This CDR3 contains 14 residues.